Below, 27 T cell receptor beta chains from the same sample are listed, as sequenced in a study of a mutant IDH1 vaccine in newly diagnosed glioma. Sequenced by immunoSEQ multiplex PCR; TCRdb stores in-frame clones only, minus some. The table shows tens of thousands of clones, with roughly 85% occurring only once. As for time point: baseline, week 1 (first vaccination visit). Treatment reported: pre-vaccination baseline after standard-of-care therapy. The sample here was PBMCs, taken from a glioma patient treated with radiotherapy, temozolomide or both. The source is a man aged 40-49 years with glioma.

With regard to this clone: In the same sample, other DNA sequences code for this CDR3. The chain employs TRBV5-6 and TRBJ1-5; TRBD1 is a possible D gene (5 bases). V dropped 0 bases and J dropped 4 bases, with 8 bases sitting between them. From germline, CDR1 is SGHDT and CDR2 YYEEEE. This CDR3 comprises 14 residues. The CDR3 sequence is CASSLGGGNQPQHF. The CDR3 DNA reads TGTGCCAGCAGCTTGGGCGGGGGGAATCAGCCCCAGCATTTT.

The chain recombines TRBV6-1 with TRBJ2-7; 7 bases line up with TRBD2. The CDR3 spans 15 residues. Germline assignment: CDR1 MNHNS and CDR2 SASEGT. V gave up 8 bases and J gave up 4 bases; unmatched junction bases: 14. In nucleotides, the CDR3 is TGTGCCAGCGGCGCGGGCGCTACAGCGGGGTACGAGCAGTACTTC. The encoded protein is CASGAGATAGYEQYF.

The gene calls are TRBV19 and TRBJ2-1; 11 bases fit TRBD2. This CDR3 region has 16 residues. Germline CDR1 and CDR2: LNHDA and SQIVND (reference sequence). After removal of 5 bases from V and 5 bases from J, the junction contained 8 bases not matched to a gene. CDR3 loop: CASSLRGTSGHNEQFF. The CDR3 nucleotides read TGTGCCAGTAGTCTAAGGGGGACTAGCGGCCACAATGAGCAGTTCTTC.

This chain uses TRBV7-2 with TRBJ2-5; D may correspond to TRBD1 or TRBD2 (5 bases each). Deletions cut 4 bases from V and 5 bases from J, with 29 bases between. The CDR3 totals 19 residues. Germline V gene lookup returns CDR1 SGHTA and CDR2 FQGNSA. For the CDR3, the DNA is TGTGCCAGCAGCTGGCAGGCCCTCGGGGCGAAGGTCTCCAGGGAGACCCAGTACTTC. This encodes CASSWQALGAKVSRETQYF.

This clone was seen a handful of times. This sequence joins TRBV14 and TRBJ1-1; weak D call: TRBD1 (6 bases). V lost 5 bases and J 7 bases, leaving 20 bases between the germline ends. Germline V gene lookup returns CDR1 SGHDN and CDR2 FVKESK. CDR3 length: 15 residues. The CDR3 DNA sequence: TGTGCCAGCAGCTCTGACAGGCGCCGAAACGATGAAGCTTTCTTT. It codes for CASSSDRRRNDEAFF.

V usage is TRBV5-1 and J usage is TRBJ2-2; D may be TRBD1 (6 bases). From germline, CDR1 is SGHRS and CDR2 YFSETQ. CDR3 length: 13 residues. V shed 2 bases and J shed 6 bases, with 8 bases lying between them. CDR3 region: CASSFGGPGELFF. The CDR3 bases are TGCGCCAGCAGCTTTGGGGGCCCCGGGGAGCTGTTTTTT.

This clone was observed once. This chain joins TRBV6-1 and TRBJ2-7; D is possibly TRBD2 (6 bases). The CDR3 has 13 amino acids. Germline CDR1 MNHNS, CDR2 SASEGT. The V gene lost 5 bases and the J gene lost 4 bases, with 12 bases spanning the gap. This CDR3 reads CASSPRGLYEQYF. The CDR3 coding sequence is TGTGCCAGCAGTCCCCGGGGACTTTACGAGCAGTACTTC.

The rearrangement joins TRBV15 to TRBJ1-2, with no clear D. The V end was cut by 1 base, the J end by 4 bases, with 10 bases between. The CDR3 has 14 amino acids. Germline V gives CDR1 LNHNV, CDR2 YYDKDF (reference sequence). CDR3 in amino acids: CATSRVGRSYGYTF. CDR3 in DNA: TGTGCCACCAGCAGAGTTGGAAGGTCCTATGGCTACACCTTC.

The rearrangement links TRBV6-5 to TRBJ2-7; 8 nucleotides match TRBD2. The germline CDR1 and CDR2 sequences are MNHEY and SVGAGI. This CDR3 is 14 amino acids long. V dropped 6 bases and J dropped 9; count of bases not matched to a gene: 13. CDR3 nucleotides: TGTGCCAGCAGCTCGACCCGGGAGGGGTACAGGCAGTACTTC. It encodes CASSSTREGYRQYF.

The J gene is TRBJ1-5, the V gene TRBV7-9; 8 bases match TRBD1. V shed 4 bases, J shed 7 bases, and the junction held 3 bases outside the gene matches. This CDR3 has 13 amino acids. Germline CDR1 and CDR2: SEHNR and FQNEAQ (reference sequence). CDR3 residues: CASSSQGVQPQHF. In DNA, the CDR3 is TGTGCCAGCAGCTCACAGGGGGTACAGCCCCAGCATTTT.

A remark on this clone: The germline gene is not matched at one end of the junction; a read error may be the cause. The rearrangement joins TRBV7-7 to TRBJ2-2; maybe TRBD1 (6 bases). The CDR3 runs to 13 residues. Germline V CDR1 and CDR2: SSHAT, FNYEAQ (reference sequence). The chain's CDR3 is CASSHREPGELFF. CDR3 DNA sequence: TGTGCTAGCAGTCACAGGGAACCCGGGGAGCTGTTTTTT.

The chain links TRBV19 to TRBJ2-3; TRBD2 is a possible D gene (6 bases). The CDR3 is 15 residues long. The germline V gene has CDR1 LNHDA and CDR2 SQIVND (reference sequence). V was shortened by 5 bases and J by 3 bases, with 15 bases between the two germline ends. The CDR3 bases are TGTGCCAGTAGTTCCTCCGGGACTTTTACAGATACGCAGTATTTT. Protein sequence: CASSSSGTFTDTQYF. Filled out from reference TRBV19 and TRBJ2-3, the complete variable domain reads DGGITQSPKYLFRKEGQNVTLSCEQNLNHDAMYWYRQDPGQGLRLIYYSQIVNDFQKGDIAEGYSVSREKKESFPLTVTSAQKNPTAFYLCASSSSGTFTDTQYFGPGTRLTVL.

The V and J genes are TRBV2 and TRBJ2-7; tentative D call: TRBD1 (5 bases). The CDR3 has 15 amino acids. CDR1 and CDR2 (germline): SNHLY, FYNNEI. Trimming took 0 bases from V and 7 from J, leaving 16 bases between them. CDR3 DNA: TGTGCCAGCAGTGAAGCGGGTGGAGCAGGGCGGGAGCAGTACTTC. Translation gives CASSEAGGAGREQYF.

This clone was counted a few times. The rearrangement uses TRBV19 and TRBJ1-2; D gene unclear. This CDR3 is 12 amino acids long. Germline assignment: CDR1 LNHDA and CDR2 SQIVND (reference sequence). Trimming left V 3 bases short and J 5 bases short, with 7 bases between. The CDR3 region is CASSITVYGYTF. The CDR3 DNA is TGTGCCAGTAGTATTACAGTATATGGCTACACCTTC.

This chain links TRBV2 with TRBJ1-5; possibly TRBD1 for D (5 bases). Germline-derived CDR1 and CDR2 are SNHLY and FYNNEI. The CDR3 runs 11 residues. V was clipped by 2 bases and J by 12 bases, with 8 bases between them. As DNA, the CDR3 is TGTGCCAGCAGTGAAAAGGGGTACCAGCATTTT. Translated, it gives CASSEKGYQHF.

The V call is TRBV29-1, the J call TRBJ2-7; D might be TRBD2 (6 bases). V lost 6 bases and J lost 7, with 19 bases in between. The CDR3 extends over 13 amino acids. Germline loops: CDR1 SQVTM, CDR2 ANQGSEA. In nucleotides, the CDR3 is TGCAGCGTGCCCCTCGGGACTTCGAGAGAGCAGTACTTC. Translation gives CSVPLGTSREQYF.

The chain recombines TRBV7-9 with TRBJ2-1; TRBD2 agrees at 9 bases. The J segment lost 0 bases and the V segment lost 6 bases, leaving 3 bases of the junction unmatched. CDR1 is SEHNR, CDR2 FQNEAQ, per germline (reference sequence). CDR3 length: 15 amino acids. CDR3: CASSRSGSSYNEQFF. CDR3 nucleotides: TGTGCCAGCAGTCGTAGCGGGAGCTCCTACAATGAGCAGTTCTTC.

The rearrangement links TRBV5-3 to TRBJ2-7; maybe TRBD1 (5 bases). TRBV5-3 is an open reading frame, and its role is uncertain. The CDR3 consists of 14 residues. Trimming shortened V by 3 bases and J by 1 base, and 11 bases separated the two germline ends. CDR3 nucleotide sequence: TGTGCCAGAAGCTCGGTCAGGGCGTCCTACGAGCAGTACTTC. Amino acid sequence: CARSSVRASYEQYF.

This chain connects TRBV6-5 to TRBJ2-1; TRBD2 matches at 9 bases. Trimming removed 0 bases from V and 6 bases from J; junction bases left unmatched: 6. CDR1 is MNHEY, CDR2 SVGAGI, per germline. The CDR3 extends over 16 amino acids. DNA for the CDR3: TGTGCCAGCAGTTACTCGTCTCTAGCGGGACCCAATGAGCAGTTCTTC. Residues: CASSYSSLAGPNEQFF.

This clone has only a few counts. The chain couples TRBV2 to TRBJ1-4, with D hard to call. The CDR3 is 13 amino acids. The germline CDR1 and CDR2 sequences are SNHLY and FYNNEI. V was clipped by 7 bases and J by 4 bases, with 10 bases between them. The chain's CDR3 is CASTDGLNEKLFF. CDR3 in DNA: TGTGCCAGCACCGACGGGCTTAATGAAAAACTGTTTTTT.

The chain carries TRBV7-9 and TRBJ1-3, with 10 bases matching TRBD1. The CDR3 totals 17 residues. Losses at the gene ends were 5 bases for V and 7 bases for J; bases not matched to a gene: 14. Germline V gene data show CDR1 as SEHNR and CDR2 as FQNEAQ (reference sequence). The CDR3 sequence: CASSPGSGQGIRNTIYF. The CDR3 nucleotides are TGTGCCAGCAGCCCCGGGTCGGGACAGGGGATACGGAACACCATATATTTT.

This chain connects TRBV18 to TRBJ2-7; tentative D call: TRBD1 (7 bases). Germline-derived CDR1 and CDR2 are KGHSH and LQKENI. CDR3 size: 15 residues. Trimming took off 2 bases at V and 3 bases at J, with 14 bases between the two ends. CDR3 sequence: CASSPAPGGNYEQYF. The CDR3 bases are TGTGCCAGCTCACCAGCTCCAGGGGGGAACTACGAGCAGTACTTC.

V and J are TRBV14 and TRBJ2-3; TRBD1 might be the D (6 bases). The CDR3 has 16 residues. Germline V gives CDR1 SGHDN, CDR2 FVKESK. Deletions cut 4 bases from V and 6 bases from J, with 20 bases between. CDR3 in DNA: TGTGCCAGCAGCCCGAACCTGATGAGACAGGAGGATACGCAGTATTTT. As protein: CASSPNLMRQEDTQYF.

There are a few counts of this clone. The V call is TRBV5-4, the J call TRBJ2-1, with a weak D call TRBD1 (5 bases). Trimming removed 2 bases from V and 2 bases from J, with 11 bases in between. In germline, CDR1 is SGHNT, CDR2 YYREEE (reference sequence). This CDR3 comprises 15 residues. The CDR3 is CASSLGREPYNEQFF. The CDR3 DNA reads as TGTGCCAGCAGCTTAGGCAGGGAACCCTACAATGAGCAGTTCTTC.

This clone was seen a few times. The CDR3 is CSACDVDQPQHF. The CDR3 DNA reads as TGCAGCGCCTGCGACGTCGATCAGCCCCAGCATTTT. The gene calls are TRBV29-1 and TRBJ1-5; no definite D call. Trimming removed 7 bases from V and 5 bases from J, with 12 bases in between. This CDR3 is built from 12 residues. The germline gives CDR1 SQVTM, CDR2 ANQGSEA.

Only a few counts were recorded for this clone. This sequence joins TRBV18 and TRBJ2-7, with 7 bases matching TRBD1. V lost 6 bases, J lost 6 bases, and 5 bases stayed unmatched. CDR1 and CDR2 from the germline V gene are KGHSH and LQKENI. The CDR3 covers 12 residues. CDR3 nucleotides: TGTGCCAGCTCGCCCGACAGGGCCGAGCAGTACTTC. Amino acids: CASSPDRAEQYF.

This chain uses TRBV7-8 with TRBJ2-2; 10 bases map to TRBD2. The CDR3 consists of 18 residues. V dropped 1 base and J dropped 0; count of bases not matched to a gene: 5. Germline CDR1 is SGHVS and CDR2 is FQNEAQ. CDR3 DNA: TGTGCCAGCAGCTTAGGAGGGAGCGGGAGGGCGAACACCGGGGAGCTGTTTTTT. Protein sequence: CASSLGGSGRANTGELFF.